Sequencing of this TCR beta chain was carried out in a study of regulatory T cells in long-lasting Graves disease. Germline-derived CDR1 and CDR2 are MGHDK and SYGVNS. This CDR3 comprises 15 residues. The ends lost 4 bases at V and 3 bases at J; junction bases unmatched: 5. Construction of the TCR beta libraries employed iRepertoire HTBI primers in conjunction with Arm-PCR of CDR3 regions. TCRdb processed the multiplex PCR reads anew with MiXCR; each CDR3 protein has one entry. Among roughly 410,000 distinct CDR3 sequences, about 15% were seen once, and the ten largest hold around 7.6%. This clonotype was observed a handful of times. Time point specified: newly diagnosed GD, antithyroid drugs for less than 3 months. PBMC-derived RNA was used for the TCR library. Patients hailed from an endocrinology department in Xi'an, China. These data are also associated with another study on T cells in Graves' hyperthyroidism and ophthalmopathy.

Material: peripheral blood mononuclear cells (PBMCs), obtained at new diagnosis, from a patient treated with antithyroid drugs. The TCR originated in a woman aged 40-49 years with Graves disease. V gene TRBV25-1 combines with J gene TRBJ2-5, with 10 bases matching TRBD2. The CDR3: CASSVPSGSEETQYF. The CDR3, as DNA: TGTGCCAGCAGTGTACCTAGCGGGAGCGAAGAGACCCAGTACTTC.